The text below deals with one T cell receptor (beta chain). This clonotype occurred many times. Its target antigen remains unknown. The record has no base qualities; no much larger clone is one base away. The library was built by means of RT-PCR. TCRdb records Illumina HiSeq 2500 as the sequencer. The public sequencing data were trimmed at Q25 with fastp and processed into clonotypes with MiXCR by TCRdb, which kept only in-frame beta chains. Rows matching on CDR3 protein sequence are summarized as one entry with the most common DNA and genes. This sample holds 500,000 to 600,000 distinct CDR3 sequences; under 9% were observed only once. The ten largest clones represent around 13% of the sample. The CDR3 covers 14 residues, taking in both the cysteine and the phenylalanine. Only the CDR3 region is kept as DNA, spanning 42 bases read in frame from base 1. V is clipped by 0 bases and J by 4 bases, and the sequence between their germline boundaries is 9 bases long. The germline V gene encodes CDR1 SGHKS and CDR2 YYEKEE (reference sequence).

The entry originates in a study of response to subunit inactivated influenza vaccine (dated 2018 in TCRdb). Looking at the study overall: To follow how T cells responded to a trivalent subunit inactivated influenza vaccine, the researchers relied on deep quantitative profiling of the T cell receptor repertoire. Overall results and qualifications from the work: The authors proposed that each seasonal influenza vaccination may bring in only a limited number of new T cells.

This clonotype was sampled from a man between 50 and 69 years old who received an inactivated influenza vaccine. Donor details come from another sample of the same person, matched by shared clones. The sample consisted of PBMCs from blood, taken less than 30 months after vaccination. The V and J genes are TRBV5-5 and TRBJ2-3; no confident D gene assignment can be made. At the DNA level, the sequence is TGTGCCAGCAGCTTGGGTTTTGGGGCAGATACGCAGTATTTT. This yields the protein CASSLGFGADTQYF.